The 18 T cell receptor beta chains below all came from one sample that was sequenced in a study of blood T cells in healthy people across ages. A second PCR of 7 to 11 cycles used a sample-barcoded 5' primer and a J-beta primer mix. TCRdb recomputed calls from the 5' RACE reads with MiXCR, one row per CDR3 protein. This sample carries about 1.6 million distinct CDR3 sequences, about 32% of them seen once, and the ten largest clones take roughly 12%. The specimen sequenced was blood. Receptor source: a woman in her thirties in good health.

The chain has TRBV10-1 and TRBJ2-1, with TRBD2 as a possible D gene (5 bases). V lost 0 bases and J lost 5, with 8 bases in between. From germline, CDR1 is WNHNN and CDR2 SYGVQD (reference sequence). The CDR3 runs 14 residues. The CDR3 sequence is CASSESTRNNEQFF. For the CDR3, the DNA is TGCGCCAGCAGTGAGTCCACTAGAAACAATGAGCAGTTCTTC.

The rearrangement links TRBV3-1 to TRBJ2-5; 8 bases map to TRBD2. The V gene end was trimmed by 0 bases and the J gene end by 2 bases; junction bases not matched to a gene: 5. Per germline, CDR1 LGHDT and CDR2 YNNKEL (reference sequence). There are 16 residues in the CDR3. CDR3 residues: CASSQDGSGAQETQYF. The CDR3 DNA follows: TGTGCCAGCAGCCAAGATGGTAGCGGGGCACAAGAGACCCAGTACTTC.

The CDR3 bases are TGTGCCAGCAGTGATACAGGACAGGGGAATCAGCCCCAGCATTTT. Translation: CASSDTGQGNQPQHF. V and J are TRBV2 and TRBJ1-5, with 9 positions matching TRBD1. With 3 bases clipped from V and 4 bases from J, the junction kept 4 bases outside the gene matches. In germline, CDR1 is SNHLY, CDR2 FYNNEI. The CDR3 runs to 15 residues.

This clonotype came up a few times. At one of its ends the junction is not consistent with the germline gene, which may arise from a read error. This rearrangement joins TRBV12-3 or TRBV12-4 to TRBJ2-1, with TRBD2 as a possible D gene (5 bases). This CDR3 is 15 amino acids long. The CDR3, as DNA: TGTGCCAGCAATTTAGGGCTAGCTACCTACAATGAGCAGTTCTTC. It translates to CASNLGLATYNEQFF.

This chain uses TRBV6-1 with TRBJ2-2; D unclear. The germline V and J ends were trimmed by 0 bases and 9 bases, with 8 bases remaining between them. The CDR3 consists of 13 residues. The germline gives CDR1 MNHNS, CDR2 SASEGT. CDR3 DNA sequence: TGTGCCAGCAGTGAAGCGCCCAGACGGGAGCTGTTTTTT. The encoded protein is CASSEAPRRELFF.

This clonotype was found a few times. This chain links TRBV3-1 with TRBJ2-3; 9 bases align to TRBD2. CDR1 and CDR2 from the germline V gene are LGHDT and YNNKEL (reference sequence). V gave up 0 bases and J gave up 4 bases; unmatched junction bases: 2. The CDR3 consists of 15 residues. The CDR3 here is CASSQEGLAADTQYF. In DNA form, the CDR3 reads TGTGCCAGCAGCCAAGAGGGACTAGCCGCAGATACGCAGTATTTT.

The rearrangement uses TRBV28 and TRBJ1-4; a possible D gene is TRBD1 (5 bases). The V end was cut by 4 bases, the J end by 5 bases, with 14 bases between. The CDR3 runs 15 residues. In germline, CDR1 is MDHEN, CDR2 SYDVKM. The CDR3 region has the DNA TGTGCCAGCAGTTCCCCAGAGAAGGGGAATGAAAAACTGTTTTTT. Amino acid sequence: CASSSPEKGNEKLFF.

This clonotype has only a few counts. The V and J genes are TRBV15 and TRBJ2-1; D gene unclear. Per the germline V gene, CDR1 is LNHNV and CDR2 is YYDKDF (reference sequence). This CDR3 spans 13 amino acids. V was shortened by 3 bases and J by 4 bases, with 7 bases between the two germline ends. CDR3 nucleotides: TGTGCCACCAGCAGGGCGACTTACAATGAGCAGTTCTTC. Protein: CATSRATYNEQFF.

At least ten counts were recorded for this clonotype. The V gene is TRBV29-1, the J gene TRBJ2-3; D remains ambiguous. Germline V CDR1 and CDR2: SQVTM, ANQGSEA. V was cut by 0 bases and J by 5 bases, with 6 bases left in between. The CDR3 length is 12 residues. The CDR3 sequence is CSVEDPVDTQYF. The CDR3 DNA is TGCAGCGTTGAAGACCCGGTAGATACGCAGTATTTT.

This clonotype was recorded many times. The junction departs from germline at one end; a sequencing error may be responsible. The chain links TRBV5-1 to TRBJ2-3; possible D gene TRBD2, 5 bases. CDR1 SGHRS and CDR2 YFSETQ come from the germline V gene. CDR3 length: 14 amino acids. CDR3 coding DNA: TGTGCCAGCAGCTTAGGAGCGGTCACAGATACGCAGTATTTT. Protein: CASSLGAVTDTQYF.

The CDR3 coding sequence is TGCAGTGCTACTTTCTCCAAAAACAGGGGGCCTAGGGTCGGGACCCAGTACTTC. As protein: CSATFSKNRGPRVGTQYF. The genes are TRBV20-1 and TRBJ2-7, with 9 bases matching TRBD1. The J call may not be correct, given that the DNA end is closer to TRBJ2-5. CDR3 length: 18 amino acids. Germline V gives CDR1 DFQATT, CDR2 SNEGSKA (reference sequence).

This clonotype was seen only a few times. This rearrangement joins TRBV2 to TRBJ2-6; TRBD1 might be the D (5 bases). Germline CDR1 is SNHLY and CDR2 is FYNNEI. V shed 3 bases and J shed 4 bases, with 19 bases lying between them. This CDR3 comprises 18 residues. CDR3 DNA sequence: TGTGCCAGCAGTGAGGTTCGGCAGGGCTTGGCCGGGGCCAACGTCCTGACTTTC. Translating it yields CASSEVRQGLAGANVLTF. The entire variable domain, with the rest obtained from reference TRBV2 and TRBJ2-6, is as follows: EPEVTQTPSHQVTQMGQEVILRCVPISNHLYFYWYRQILGQKVEFLVSFYNNEISEKSEIFDDQFSVERPDGSNFTLKIRSTKLEDSAMYFCASSEVRQGLAGANVLTFGAGSRLTVL.

V usage is TRBV12-3 or TRBV12-4 and J usage is TRBJ2-5; possible D gene TRBD2, 7 bases. Trimming pared 3 bases from V and 5 bases from J, leaving 16 bases between. There are 15 residues in the CDR3. Here the CDR3 reads CASSLRGRADETQYF. The CDR3 nucleotides read TGTGCCAGCAGTTTGAGGGGGAGGGCCGACGAGACCCAGTACTTC.

The CDR3 is CASRISQGELFF. In nucleotides, the CDR3 is TGTGCCAGCAGAATCTCCCAGGGAGAGCTGTTTTTT. The chain is built from TRBV6-2 or TRBV6-3 and TRBJ1-4, with a tentative D call TRBD1 (5 bases). CDR3 size: 12 residues. Germline values: CDR1 MNHEY, CDR2 SVGEGT. The ends were cut back, 6 bases at V and 14 bases at J, with 16 bases in the middle.

The rearrangement links TRBV5-1 to TRBJ1-1; D gene uncertain. The germline CDR1 and CDR2 sequences are SGHRS and YFSETQ. Deletions cut 0 bases from V and 1 base from J, with 10 bases between. CDR3 length: 15 amino acids. The CDR3 sequence: CASSLVTTGNTEAFF. CDR3 sequence (DNA): TGCGCCAGCAGCTTGGTGACTACGGGGAACACTGAAGCTTTCTTT. Filled out from reference TRBV5-1 and TRBJ1-1, the complete variable domain reads KAGVTQTPRYLIKTRGQQVTLSCSPISGHRSVSWYQQTPGQGLQFLFEYFSETQRNKGNFPGRFSGRQFSNSRSEMNVSTLELGDSALYLCASSLVTTGNTEAFFGQGTRLTVV.

This rearrangement joins TRBV28 to TRBJ2-3; D unresolved. The germline V gene has CDR1 MDHEN and CDR2 SYDVKM. V lost 5 bases and J 1 base, leaving 10 bases between the germline ends. This CDR3 is 14 amino acids long. The CDR3 loop reads CASSEERRTDTQYF. In DNA form, the CDR3 reads TGTGCCAGCAGTGAGGAACGTCGCACAGATACGCAGTATTTT. Filled out from reference TRBV28 and TRBJ2-3, the complete variable domain reads DVKVTQSSRYLVKRTGEKVFLECVQDMDHENMFWYRQDPGLGLRLIYFSYDVKMKEKGDIPEGYSVSREKKERFSLILESASTNQTSMYLCASSEERRTDTQYFGPGTRLTVL.

This clonotype has more than one count but fewer than ten. This chain links TRBV9 with TRBJ2-3; TRBD2 matches 8 bases. The V gene's germline CDR1 is SGDLS and CDR2 YYNGEE. V lost 1 base to trimming and J lost 7 bases; unmatched junction nucleotides: 5. CDR3 size: 14 residues. This CDR3 is CASSVRGTSYTQYF. The CDR3 nucleotides are TGTGCCAGCAGCGTACGGGGGACTAGTTATACGCAGTATTTT.

This clonotype has more than one count but fewer than ten. V gene TRBV24-1 combines with J gene TRBJ2-1; 7 bases fit TRBD2. V lost 5 bases to trimming and J lost 4 bases; unmatched junction nucleotides: 13. This CDR3 spans 17 amino acids. Germline-derived CDR1 and CDR2 are KGHDR and SFDVKD. DNA for the CDR3: TGTGCCACCAGTGTGGGGCCCGGAAGCGGGGTATACAATGAGCAGTTCTTC. This sequence encodes CATSVGPGSGVYNEQFF.